What follows are 28 T cell receptor beta chains derived from one specimen sequenced in a study of T-cell reconstitution after alpha-beta-depleted transplantation in children. TCRbeta library construction was performed incorporating unique molecular identifiers. TCRdb processed the PCR reads anew with MiXCR; each CDR3 protein has one entry. Of 250,000 or so distinct CDR3 sequences in the sample, under 30% were seen once. The input for sequencing was PBMCs, mostly from graft donor cells, taken 360 days after TCRalphabeta/CD19-depleted stem cell transplant. The receptors shown here come from a female patient aged 2-15 years who had a stem cell transplant for congenital amegakaryocytic thrombocytopenia, so the T cells may come from the graft donor.

The rearrangement joins TRBV7-8 to TRBJ1-4, with 7 bases aligning to TRBD1. Germline V gene data show CDR1 as SGHVS and CDR2 as FQNEAQ. The CDR3 sequence is 14 residues long. V was clipped by 4 bases and J by 7 bases; unmatched bases: 6. CDR3: CASSSGTAGEKLFF. DNA of the CDR3: TGTGCCAGCAGCTCCGGGACAGCGGGTGAAAAACTGTTTTTT.

V gene TRBV10-3 combines with J gene TRBJ2-3; D is unresolved. V was clipped by 2 bases and J by 4 bases, with 10 bases between them. CDR1 and CDR2 (germline): ENHRY, SYGVKD. There are 14 residues in the CDR3. CDR3 loop: CAISELGNSDTQYF. The CDR3 DNA reads TGTGCCATCAGTGAGCTAGGTAATTCAGATACGCAGTATTTT.

This sequence joins TRBV6-1 and TRBJ2-1; possible D gene TRBD1, 5 bases. Germline V lookup: CDR1 MNHNS, CDR2 SASEGT. V was trimmed by 0 bases and J by 9 bases, leaving 15 bases between them. There are 15 residues in the CDR3. The CDR3 protein is CASSEASPSRGEQFF. The CDR3 bases are TGTGCCAGCAGTGAAGCTAGCCCGTCTAGGGGTGAGCAGTTCTTC.

This clonotype was seen only a few times. CDR3 sequence: CASSPSREHEQYF. In DNA form, the CDR3 reads TGTGCCAGCTCACCCTCCCGGGAGCACGAGCAGTACTTC. This chain connects TRBV18 to TRBJ2-7, with D possibly being TRBD2 (6 bases). The CDR3 sequence is 13 residues long. CDR1 KGHSH and CDR2 LQKENI come from the germline V gene. The V gene lost 3 bases and the J gene lost 5 bases, with 11 bases spanning the gap.

The V and J genes are TRBV20-1 and TRBJ1-2, with 7 nucleotides matching TRBD1. Germline CDR1 DFQATT, CDR2 SNEGSKA (reference sequence). CDR3 length equals 12 residues. Trimming removed 2 bases from V and 7 bases from J; junction bases left unmatched: 4. The CDR3 loop is CSARRTGSGYTF. CDR3 DNA sequence: TGCAGTGCTAGACGGACAGGTAGTGGCTACACCTTC.

This clonotype was counted between two and nine times. This chain joins TRBV28 and TRBJ2-7; TRBD1 agrees at 9 bases. This CDR3 contains 13 residues. After removal of 6 bases from V and 3 bases from J, the junction contained 3 bases not matched to a gene. CDR1 and CDR2 (germline): MDHEN, SYDVKM. CDR3 amino acids: CASSRTGVYEQYF. CDR3 nucleotide sequence: TGTGCCAGCAGCAGGACAGGGGTCTACGAGCAGTACTTC.

This clonotype appeared many times. V gene TRBV14 combines with J gene TRBJ2-3; the D is unclear. The CDR3 runs to 16 residues. CDR1 SGHDN and CDR2 FVKESK come from the germline V gene. Trimming stripped 1 base from V and 6 bases from J, with 17 bases between. CDR3 nucleotides: TGTGCCAGCAGCCAAGCAAGGGTTAGCCCGTCCGATACGCAGTATTTT. The encoded protein is CASSQARVSPSDTQYF.

This clonotype has a handful of counts. V and J are TRBV19 and TRBJ1-5, with D unclear. The V end lost 5 bases, the J end lost 4 bases, and 6 bases lay between the germline ends. This CDR3 is built from 12 residues. Germline V gene lookup returns CDR1 LNHDA and CDR2 SQIVND (reference sequence). CDR3 sequence (DNA): TGTGCCAGTAGTGACACAAATCAGCCCCAGCATTTT. Protein sequence: CASSDTNQPQHF.

The chain uses TRBV4-1 and TRBJ2-3; TRBD2 matches at 7 bases. The CDR3 sequence is 17 residues long. The germline CDR1 and CDR2 sequences are MGHRA and YSYEKL. Losses at the gene ends were 0 bases for V and 2 bases for J; bases not matched to a gene: 8. The CDR3 spells CASSQDIAGSLTDTQYF. The CDR3 coding sequence is TGCGCCAGCAGCCAAGACATAGCGGGTTCTCTCACAGATACGCAGTATTTT.

This clonotype was detected only a few times. This chain links TRBV9 with TRBJ1-3; 7 nucleotides agree with TRBD1. Germline lookup yields CDR1 SGDLS and CDR2 YYNGEE. This CDR3 is built from 16 residues. The ends lost 3 bases at V and 1 base at J; junction bases unmatched: 7. The CDR3 nucleotides are TGTGCCAGCAGCGCACGGGACAGCCATTCTGGAAACACCATATATTTT. This sequence encodes CASSARDSHSGNTIYF.

Only a few counts were recorded for this clonotype. V gene TRBV5-1 combines with J gene TRBJ2-6; 7 bases match TRBD1. This CDR3 has 17 amino acids. CDR1 SGHRS and CDR2 YFSETQ come from the germline V gene. V lost 3 bases and J lost 0; bases outside the gene matches: 6. This CDR3 is CASSYLTGSSGANVLTF. The CDR3, as DNA: TGCGCCAGCAGCTACCTGACAGGGAGCTCTGGGGCCAACGTCCTGACTTTC. The complete variable domain, with remaining parts taken from reference TRBV5-1 and TRBJ2-6, reads KAGVTQTPRYLIKTRGQQVTLSCSPISGHRSVSWYQQTPGQGLQFLFEYFSETQRNKGNFPGRFSGRQFSNSRSEMNVSTLELGDSALYLCASSYLTGSSGANVLTFGAGSRLTVL.

This clonotype was counted many times. The chain is built from TRBV7-8 and TRBJ2-7; 9 nucleotides line up with TRBD2. The CDR3 totals 15 residues. The trim removed 3 bases at V and 2 bases at J, leaving 5 bases unmatched. Germline CDR1 and CDR2: SGHVS and FQNEAQ. The CDR3, as DNA: TGTGCCAGCAGCTTGGGACTAGCAGTCACCTACGAGCAGTACTTC. Translating gives CASSLGLAVTYEQYF.

This clonotype was counted ten times or more. The J gene is TRBJ2-1, the V gene TRBV5-6, with TRBD1 identical over 8 bases. Germline assignment: CDR1 SGHDT and CDR2 YYEEEE. Trimming cost V 6 bases and J 6 bases; bases outside gene matches: 11. CDR3 length: 15 amino acids. CDR3 DNA sequence: TGTGCCAGCACCGCGACCGGGACAGGCACCAATGAGCAGTTCTTC. Protein: CASTATGTGTNEQFF.

This clonotype was seen only a few times. The chain recombines TRBV5-1 with TRBJ2-5, with D hard to call. V dropped 2 bases and J dropped 0 bases, with 5 bases sitting between them. The CDR3 runs to 13 residues. Germline CDR1 reads SGHRS; CDR2 reads YFSETQ. Written as DNA, the CDR3 is TGCGCCAGCAGCTTAACAGACCAAGAGACCCAGTACTTC. Residues: CASSLTDQETQYF. The full variable domain, in which reference TRBV5-1 and TRBJ2-5 provide the parts outside the CDR3, is KAGVTQTPRYLIKTRGQQVTLSCSPISGHRSVSWYQQTPGQGLQFLFEYFSETQRNKGNFPGRFSGRQFSNSRSEMNVSTLELGDSALYLCASSLTDQETQYFGPGTRLLVL.

The chain links TRBV7-2 to TRBJ2-2; D remains ambiguous. Trimming stripped 5 bases from V and 9 bases from J, with 10 bases between. Per the germline V gene, CDR1 is SGHTA and CDR2 is FQGNSA. CDR3 length: 12 amino acids. CDR3 residues: CASSRLGRELFF. CDR3 coding DNA: TGTGCCAGCAGCAGACTTGGCCGGGAGCTGTTTTTT.

The rearrangement uses TRBV20-1 and TRBJ2-1; D might be TRBD2 (5 bases). V lost 4 bases and J 4 bases, leaving 20 bases between the germline ends. The germline V gene encodes CDR1 DFQATT and CDR2 SNEGSKA (reference sequence). This CDR3 spans 16 amino acids. CDR3 coding DNA: TGCAGTGCTAACCCCGGAGGTGCGAGTTATTACAATGAGCAGTTCTTC. Translating gives CSANPGGASYYNEQFF.

The chain couples TRBV2 to TRBJ2-1, with D hard to call. The CDR3 is made up of 15 amino acids. V was cut by 5 bases and J by 1 base, with 12 bases left in between. The germline V gene encodes CDR1 SNHLY and CDR2 FYNNEI. The CDR3 nucleotides are TGTGCCAGCAGTCGATCGGTTTCTTCCTACAATGAGCAGTTCTTC. Its translation: CASSRSVSSYNEQFF.

The J gene is TRBJ2-7, the V gene TRBV4-1, with 9 bases that match TRBD1. CDR3 length: 14 amino acids. Looked up from germline, CDR1 is MGHRA and CDR2 is YSYEKL. The junction had 3 bases not matched to a gene; V was cut back by 0 bases and J by 6 bases. CDR3 nucleotide sequence: TGCGCCAGCAGCCAAGATAGGACAGGGGCCGAGCAGTACTTC. Translating it yields CASSQDRTGAEQYF.

The chain recombines TRBV7-2 with TRBJ2-1, with 7 nucleotides matching TRBD2. V was pared by 3 bases and J by 7 bases, with 9 bases of the junction left unmatched. Looked up from germline, CDR1 is SGHTA and CDR2 is FQGNSA. CDR3 length: 15 residues. The CDR3 here is CASSFEGGFNNEQFF. CDR3 in DNA: TGTGCCAGCAGCTTCGAGGGAGGGTTTAATAATGAGCAGTTCTTC.

The chain is built from TRBV20-1 and TRBJ2-2; D is possibly TRBD2 (7 bases). The CDR3 totals 14 residues. Trimming stripped 0 bases from V and 6 bases from J, with 11 bases between. CDR1 and CDR2 from the germline V gene are DFQATT and SNEGSKA (reference sequence). The CDR3 DNA is TGCAGTGCTAGAGATGGGGGGGGCTCCGGGGAGCTGTTTTTT. This gives the protein CSARDGGGSGELFF.

This clonotype was seen a single time. The J gene is TRBJ2-3, the V gene TRBV14, with D perhaps assigned TRBD1 or TRBD2 (5 bases each). Trimming cost V 1 base and J 9 bases, with 14 bases left between them. Germline CDR1 and CDR2: SGHDN and FVKESK. CDR3 length equals 14 residues. The CDR3 bases are TGTGCCAGCAGCCAAGCCACTAGGGGCGACACGCAGTATTTT. Amino acid sequence: CASSQATRGDTQYF.

The V call is TRBV4-2, the J call TRBJ2-6, with D perhaps TRBD1 (6 bases). CDR1 LGHNA and CDR2 YNFKEQ come from the germline V gene. The CDR3 totals 16 residues. V lost 3 bases and J 4 bases, leaving 13 bases between the germline ends. The DNA for the CDR3 is TGTGCCAGCAGCCAGGGAACAGGGACAGGGGCCAACGTCCTGACTTTC. Amino acid sequence: CASSQGTGTGANVLTF.

The DNA for the CDR3 is TGTGCCAGCACTTGGACGACTGGAGCAGATACGCAGTATTTT. Amino acids: CASTWTTGADTQYF. The V and J genes are TRBV6-5 and TRBJ2-3; D remains ambiguous. CDR3 length equals 14 residues. Germline loops: CDR1 MNHEY, CDR2 SVGAGI. Trimming removed 7 bases at V and 4 bases at J, with 15 bases between.

This clonotype was seen a handful of times. The chain couples TRBV4-2 to TRBJ1-5, with D unresolved. This CDR3 contains 14 residues. Looked up from germline, CDR1 is LGHNA and CDR2 is YNFKEQ. The V and J ends lost 1 base and 12 bases respectively, with 16 bases between them. CDR3 sequence (DNA): TGTGCCAGCAGCCAAGCGGACGGAGAAATGGTCCAGCATTTT. Its translation is CASSQADGEMVQHF.

The chain couples TRBV5-1 to TRBJ2-1, with a weak D call TRBD1 (5 bases). CDR1 and CDR2 (germline): SGHRS, YFSETQ. Trimming took off 0 bases at V and 4 bases at J, with 11 bases between the two ends. This CDR3 has 15 residues. The CDR3 nucleotides read TGCGCCAGCAGCTTGGAGGGGCCAGGTTACAATGAGCAGTTCTTC. It codes for CASSLEGPGYNEQFF.

V is TRBV5-1 and J is TRBJ2-5, with 8 bases aligning to TRBD2. V lost 2 bases, J lost 2 bases, and 5 bases stayed unmatched. This CDR3 comprises 15 residues. Germline CDR1 is SGHRS and CDR2 is YFSETQ. CDR3 in amino acids: CASSFLAGRQETQYF. In DNA form, the CDR3 reads TGCGCCAGCAGCTTTCTAGCGGGCCGACAAGAGACCCAGTACTTC.

This clonotype came up a few times. The genes are TRBV4-1 and TRBJ2-7; D is ambiguous. The CDR3 covers 15 residues. CDR1 and CDR2 from the germline V gene are MGHRA and YSYEKL. V was clipped by 1 base and J by 2 bases, with 12 bases between them. The CDR3 DNA reads as TGCGCCAGCAGCCAAGTCGGGCCCAGTCCCTACGAGCAGTACTTC. Translating it yields CASSQVGPSPYEQYF.

This clonotype was picked up many times. The V gene is TRBV10-3, the J gene TRBJ1-2; D is ambiguous. Trimming removed 4 bases at V and 4 bases at J, with 13 bases between. The CDR3 runs 14 residues. Germline V gives CDR1 ENHRY, CDR2 SYGVKD. CDR3 loop: CAISVEAEGYGYTF. The CDR3 DNA sequence: TGTGCCATCAGTGTGGAAGCAGAGGGCTATGGCTACACCTTC.